Here is one T cell receptor (beta chain) with its context. Its antigen is as yet unknown. The V gene end was trimmed by 7 bases and the J gene end by 0 bases; junction bases not matched to a gene: 9. Germline V gene sequence: CDR1 MDHEN, CDR2 SYDVKM. The CDR3 is 15 amino acids. The data are from a study of T cell clones after liver transplantation. On the study more broadly: Standard immunosuppression, with no induction, continued until 12-24 months after transplant. Tolerant meant at least one year fully off immunosuppression without liver enzymes above twice normal. Study-level points and caveats: The donor-reactive repertoire was only partly measurable in a couple of subjects, lacking donor cells.

Generated by immunoSEQ multiplex PCR, the TCRdb table keeps only in-frame clones and is missing some. Of tens of thousands of clones listed, about 82% were seen once; the top ten hold around 0.5%. The V gene is TRBV28, the J gene TRBJ2-7; 7 nucleotides match TRBD1. Sequenced material: CD4+ T cells from blood, taken around 42 months after liver transplant. This clonotype was sampled from a human patient who received a liver transplant. Some T cells may be the graft donor's. As DNA, the CDR3 is TGTGCCAGCACCCCCGCCGGGACAGCCTCCTACGAGCAGTACTTC. Its translation: CASTPAGTASYEQYF. Full variable domain (missing parts from reference TRBV28 and TRBJ2-7): DVKVTQSSRYLVKRTGEKVFLECVQDMDHENMFWYRQDPGLGLRLIYFSYDVKMKEKGDIPEGYSVSREKKERFSLILESASTNQTSMYLCASTPAGTASYEQYFGPGTRLTVT.